These 30 T cell receptor beta chains were sequenced from one sample in a study of cytomegalovirus exposure and HLA in healthy donors. Sequenced by immunoSEQ multiplex PCR; TCRdb stores in-frame clones only, minus some. The data show roughly 110,000 clones, around 89% seen once. Sequenced: PBMCs. These receptors were collected from a woman aged 18-35 years in good health and CMV-seropositive.

This rearrangement joins TRBV10-2 to TRBJ1-2; the D is unclear. The germline CDR1 and CDR2 sequences are WSHSY and SAAADI. Trimming removed 4 bases at V and 1 base at J, with 7 bases between. The CDR3 runs to 13 residues. In DNA form, the CDR3 reads TGCGCCAGCAGTGCGGGAATTAACTATGGCTACACCTTC. Translated, it gives CASSAGINYGYTF.

V gene TRBV5-6 combines with J gene TRBJ1-5; unclear D gene. V lost 4 bases to trimming and J lost 2 bases, with 7 bases between them. The CDR3 covers 13 residues. CDR1 and CDR2 from the germline V gene are SGHDT and YYEEEE. The CDR3 sequence: CASSREGNQPQHF. CDR3 bases: TGTGCCAGCAGCCGAGAGGGCAATCAGCCCCAGCATTTT.

V usage is TRBV19 and J usage is TRBJ1-4; 7 bases are shared with TRBD1. V was clipped by 5 bases and J by 2 bases; unmatched bases: 5. The CDR3 has 15 amino acids. Germline CDR1 is LNHDA and CDR2 is SQIVND (reference sequence). CDR3 loop: CASSPRQGTNEKLFF. The CDR3 DNA is TGTGCCAGTAGTCCCCGACAGGGTACTAATGAAAAACTGTTTTTT.

This clone is a singleton in its sample. The chain has TRBV6-1 and TRBJ1-2, with D maybe TRBD1 (6 bases). Trimming removed 6 bases at V and 4 bases at J, with 15 bases between. CDR3 length: 14 amino acids. In germline, CDR1 is MNHNS, CDR2 SASEGT. DNA of the CDR3: TGTGCCAGCAGCATCAGGGAGGGGGGCTATGGCTACACCTTC. It translates to CASSIREGGYGYTF.

CDR3 protein: CASSKDSLTTDTQYF. CDR3 sequence (DNA): TGTGCCAGCAGTAAGGACAGCCTGACGACAGATACGCAGTATTTT. The J gene is TRBJ2-3, the V gene TRBV2; D might be TRBD1 (6 bases). V lost 5 bases to trimming and J lost 3 bases, with 15 bases between them. The CDR3 runs to 15 residues. Germline loops: CDR1 SNHLY, CDR2 FYNNEI.

The chain joins TRBV19 to TRBJ2-2; the match to TRBD1 covers 11 bases. This CDR3 comprises 16 residues. Germline V CDR1 and CDR2: LNHDA, SQIVND (reference sequence). The junction had 7 bases not matched to a gene; V was cut back by 5 bases and J by 5 bases. The chain's CDR3 is CASSLGTGGYTGELFF. The CDR3 coding sequence is TGTGCCAGTAGTCTAGGGACAGGGGGGTATACCGGGGAGCTGTTTTTT.

This chain uses TRBV2 with TRBJ1-6; unclear D gene. Germline V gene data show CDR1 as SNHLY and CDR2 as FYNNEI. V was trimmed by 4 bases and J by 9 bases, leaving 19 bases between them. The CDR3 contains 16 residues. The CDR3 spells CASSANPGSSASPLHF. In DNA form, the CDR3 reads TGTGCCAGCAGTGCGAACCCCGGGTCCTCTGCTTCACCCCTCCACTTT. The full variable domain, rest sourced from reference TRBV2 and TRBJ1-6, is EPEVTQTPSHQVTQMGQEVILRCVPISNHLYFYWYRQILGQKVEFLVSFYNNEISEKSEIFDDQFSVERPDGSNFTLKIRSTKLEDSAMYFCASSANPGSSASPLHFGNGTRLTVT.

The rearrangement links TRBV28 to TRBJ1-5; D remains ambiguous. This CDR3 has 14 amino acids. Germline V CDR1 and CDR2: MDHEN, SYDVKM. V was trimmed by 5 bases and J by 7 bases, leaving 15 bases between them. DNA of the CDR3: TGTGCCAGCAGTCTTACGCCTGACACACAGCCCCAGCATTTT. Its protein product is CASSLTPDTQPQHF.

V is TRBV6-6 and J is TRBJ1-1; a possible D gene is TRBD1 (6 bases). In germline, CDR1 is MNHNY, CDR2 SVGAGI (reference sequence). The CDR3 loop spans 15 amino acids. V lost 0 bases and J 4 bases, leaving 12 bases between the germline ends. CDR3 in amino acids: CASSYSSGVGTEAFF. In DNA, the CDR3 is TGTGCCAGCAGTTACTCGTCAGGGGTGGGCACTGAAGCTTTCTTT.

This clone showed up just a few times. The V and J genes are TRBV6-5 and TRBJ2-7; possible D gene TRBD2, 7 bases. The V and J ends lost 6 bases and 3 bases respectively, with 12 bases between them. Looked up from germline, CDR1 is MNHEY and CDR2 is SVGAGI. This CDR3 comprises 13 residues. The CDR3 loop is CASRGGGYYEQYF. The CDR3 nucleotides are TGTGCCAGCAGAGGGGGGGGGTACTACGAGCAGTACTTC.

The chain has TRBV7-2 and TRBJ1-1; TRBD1 matches at 9 bases. This CDR3 has 15 residues. Trimming at V came to 2 bases and at J to 5 bases, leaving 6 bases not matched to a gene. CDR1 and CDR2 (germline): SGHTA, FQGNSA. The CDR3 sequence: CASSLWGTGKTEAFF. CDR3 in DNA: TGTGCCAGCAGCTTATGGGGGACAGGGAAGACTGAAGCTTTCTTT.

The V call is TRBV7-9, the J call TRBJ1-6, with 7 positions matching TRBD1. Germline trimming cut 3 bases from V and 7 bases from J; bases unmatched to any gene: 3. This CDR3 has 14 residues. Germline V gives CDR1 SEHNR, CDR2 FQNEAQ (reference sequence). The CDR3 here is CASSFAGGNSPLHF. DNA of the CDR3: TGTGCCAGCAGCTTCGCAGGGGGGAATTCACCCCTCCACTTT. Together with reference TRBV7-9 and TRBJ1-6, the CDR3 gives the full variable domain: DTGVSQNPRHKITKRGQNVTFRCDPISEHNRLYWYRQTLGQGPEFLTYFQNEAQLEKSRLLSDRFSAERPKGSFSTLEIQRTEQGDSAMYLCASSFAGGNSPLHFGNGTRLTVT.

The J gene is TRBJ2-7, the V gene TRBV18; 8 nucleotides line up with TRBD1. Germline lookup yields CDR1 KGHSH and CDR2 LQKENI. Trimming cost V 0 bases and J 7 bases; bases outside gene matches: 11. The CDR3 is 16 residues long. The CDR3 sequence: CASSPPLRTGQLEQYF. The CDR3, as DNA: TGTGCCAGCTCACCACCGCTAAGGACAGGGCAGTTGGAGCAGTACTTC.

The chain recombines TRBV9 with TRBJ2-4; 8 bases match TRBD2. The CDR3 covers 15 residues. Germline V gene sequence: CDR1 SGDLS, CDR2 YYNGEE. V shed 0 bases and J 6 bases; nucleotides not matched to a gene: 5. In DNA, the CDR3 is TGTGCCAGCAGCGTAGGCGGGGGGTTTGGAAACATTCAGTACTTC. Protein product: CASSVGGGFGNIQYF.

The genes are TRBV7-6 and TRBJ1-2; the D gene is possibly TRBD1 (5 bases). V gave up 1 base and J gave up 0 bases, with 27 bases separating them. This CDR3 has 21 residues. CDR1 is SGHVS and CDR2 is FNYEAQ in the germline V gene. For the CDR3, the DNA is TGTGCCAGCAGCTTAGGGGGCGCCATGCGAGCCGAGAGAAAAGCTAACTATGGCTACACCTTC. It specifies CASSLGGAMRAERKANYGYTF.

CDR3 residues: CASSLTGLQETQYF. CDR3 nucleotide sequence: TGTGCCAGCAGCTTGACGGGATTACAAGAGACCCAGTACTTC. V and J are TRBV5-6 and TRBJ2-5; a possible D gene is TRBD2 (5 bases). The CDR3 runs 14 residues. Germline V CDR1 and CDR2: SGHDT, YYEEEE. V lost 1 base and J lost 2, with 9 bases in between.

V usage is TRBV10-2 and J usage is TRBJ1-1; 7 positions agree with TRBD1. The CDR3 covers 16 residues. V lost 7 bases and J lost 1; bases outside the gene matches: 12. CDR1 WSHSY and CDR2 SAAADI come from the germline V gene. In DNA, the CDR3 is TGCGCCAGCAACCGATCCAGGGGGAACAGGAACACTGAAGCTTTCTTT. The encoded protein is CASNRSRGNRNTEAFF.

V usage is TRBV2 and J usage is TRBJ1-6, with 10 nucleotides matching TRBD1. The junction had 4 bases not matched to a gene; V was cut back by 4 bases and J by 7 bases. Germline V CDR1 and CDR2: SNHLY, FYNNEI. The CDR3 is 15 amino acids. CDR3 nucleotides: TGTGCCAGCAGTGGGGACAGGGGTGAAAATTCACCCCTCCACTTT. Its protein product is CASSGDRGENSPLHF.

The V and J genes are TRBV2 and TRBJ1-5, with 9 bases identical to TRBD1. Per the germline V gene, CDR1 is SNHLY and CDR2 is FYNNEI. The trim removed 6 bases at V and 6 bases at J, leaving 9 bases unmatched. This CDR3 is 15 amino acids long. The CDR3 spells CASREGQGGAQPQHF. The CDR3 DNA sequence: TGTGCCAGCAGAGAGGGACAGGGAGGTGCTCAGCCCCAGCATTTT.

This clone has just a few counts. The rearrangement joins TRBV2 to TRBJ1-3; D is possibly TRBD1 (6 bases). This CDR3 region has 13 residues. Germline V gives CDR1 SNHLY, CDR2 FYNNEI. V gave up 9 bases and J gave up 1 base, with 10 bases separating them. CDR3 coding DNA: TGTGCCAGTCATACAGGGTCTGGAAACACCATATATTTT. It translates to CASHTGSGNTIYF.

This chain joins TRBV27 and TRBJ2-5, with 11 bases lining up with TRBD2. J lost 4 bases, V lost 4 bases, and 5 bases had no gene match. CDR1 is MNHEY, CDR2 SMNVEV, per germline (reference sequence). The CDR3 has 15 amino acids. The CDR3, as DNA: TGTGCCAGCAGTTCTAGCGGGGGGCGGCGAGAGACCCAGTACTTC. This translates into CASSSSGGRRETQYF.

This chain links TRBV28 with TRBJ1-3; D remains ambiguous. Trimming removed 6 bases at V and 5 bases at J, with 11 bases between. The CDR3 has 13 residues. Germline loops: CDR1 MDHEN, CDR2 SYDVKM. CDR3 loop: CASSLQTRNTIYF. The CDR3 DNA is TGTGCCAGCAGCCTACAAACTAGAAACACCATATATTTT.

The rearrangement links TRBV6-5 to TRBJ2-5; maybe TRBD2 (6 bases). Trimming took off 7 bases at V and 5 bases at J, with 14 bases between the two ends. Germline assignment: CDR1 MNHEY and CDR2 SVGAGI. This CDR3 region has 13 residues. CDR3 amino acids: CASNLRRGETQYF. DNA for the CDR3: TGTGCCAGCAACTTACGTCGGGGGGAGACCCAGTACTTC.

A single count supports this clone. The V call is TRBV9, the J call TRBJ2-5; 9 positions agree with TRBD1. The CDR3 runs to 16 residues. V shed 3 bases and J 5 bases; nucleotides not matched to a gene: 11. Germline CDR1 is SGDLS and CDR2 is YYNGEE. Here the CDR3 DNA reads TGTGCCAGCAGCGCCGAAGGGACAGGGTCCGCGGAGACCCAGTACTTC. It yields the protein CASSAEGTGSAETQYF.

The V gene is TRBV5-1, the J gene TRBJ1-5; D may be TRBD1 (6 bases). Germline V gene lookup returns CDR1 SGHRS and CDR2 YFSETQ. The V gene lost 4 bases and the J gene lost 9 bases, with 17 bases spanning the gap. The CDR3 loop spans 14 amino acids. In DNA form, the CDR3 reads TGCGCCAGCAGCCCGGGGACACCGCAGGGGCCCCAGCATTTT. Translated: CASSPGTPQGPQHF.

The rearrangement links TRBV18 to TRBJ2-3, with 9 bases fitting TRBD2. The J segment lost 6 bases and the V segment lost 5 bases, leaving 12 bases of the junction unmatched. The length of the CDR3 is 16 residues. The germline CDR1 and CDR2 sequences are KGHSH and LQKENI. CDR3 DNA sequence: TGTGCCAGCTCAAGGGGACTAGCCAACCTTCGGGATACGCAGTATTTT. Protein sequence: CASSRGLANLRDTQYF.

The J gene is TRBJ2-2, the V gene TRBV11-3; D is possibly TRBD1 (6 bases). The CDR3 has 17 amino acids. Germline assignment: CDR1 SGHNT and CDR2 YENEEA. Trimming took off 1 base at V and 4 bases at J, with 16 bases between the two ends. CDR3 in amino acids: CASSLGLWGPSTGELFF. CDR3 DNA sequence: TGTGCCAGCAGCTTAGGGCTCTGGGGGCCGAGCACCGGGGAGCTGTTTTTT.

This sequence joins TRBV5-1 and TRBJ2-5; TRBD1 matches at 11 bases. Germline values: CDR1 SGHRS, CDR2 YFSETQ. With 4 bases clipped from V and 4 bases from J, the junction kept 3 bases outside the gene matches. The CDR3 is 14 amino acids. The CDR3 region is CASSVGTGGETQYF. CDR3 bases: TGCGCCAGCAGCGTCGGGACAGGGGGAGAGACCCAGTACTTC.

In this sample, this clone turned up a few times. The CDR3 reads CASKSTGFPEAFF. DNA for the CDR3: TGTGCCAGCAAATCGACAGGTTTCCCTGAAGCTTTCTTT. The V call is TRBV6-5, the J call TRBJ1-1; possibly TRBD1 for D (6 bases). The CDR3 totals 13 residues. The germline gives CDR1 MNHEY, CDR2 SVGAGI. V lost 7 bases and J 6 bases, leaving 15 bases between the germline ends.

V and J are TRBV2 and TRBJ2-7; 9 bases are a match to TRBD2. The CDR3 extends over 14 amino acids. Germline V lookup: CDR1 SNHLY, CDR2 FYNNEI. The V segment lost 4 bases and the J segment 3 bases; nucleotides outside the gene matches: 4. In DNA form, the CDR3 reads TGTGCCAGCAGTGTACTAGCGGGTGACTACGAGCAGTACGTC. Protein product: CASSVLAGDYEQYV.